Sequencing of this T cell receptor beta chain was carried out in a study of shared clonotypes between healthy human individuals (dated by TCRdb to 2020 to 2022). Study-wide context: A couple of women and a few men aged 18 to 49 years were included in the cohort. Between about 0.8 and 9 billion PBMCs per donor were obtained by leukapheresis. Per donor, three plates each were used for CD4 naive and CD4 memory, two for CD8 naive, and one for CD8 memory. To increase sequencing depth and limit assay-specific biases, different laboratories used diverse techniques to prepare libraries and sequence TCR repertoires. Blood TCR repertoires of about five healthy adults were deeply sequenced to estimate repertoire size and the extent of clonotype sharing between individuals.

CD8 naive samples consisted of CD45RO-negative cells that were positively selected for CCR7, yielding a CD45RA+CCR7+ population without TemRA cells. Healthy HIV-negative adults with no recently reported acute infections or vaccinations were included as donors. All donors were Caucasian adults living in Nashville, Tennessee, USA. Blood was collected by leukapheresis, and PBMCs were isolated by Ficoll-Histopaque density gradient centrifugation and then cryopreserved in liquid nitrogen vapor phase. Analytical flow cytometry was used to check the purity and quantity of every magnetically sorted T cell population. Genomic DNA was isolated from each sorted fraction and quantified by UV absorbance on a Nanodrop 2000c. TCR CDR3 regions were amplified from genomic DNA by multiplex PCR using the deep immunoSEQ assay. Genomic DNA extracted from each cell subset was distributed evenly over all wells of several immunoSEQ 96-well plates, and each plate served as one replicate. Each replicate PCR for sorted subsets received roughly 0.2 ug genomic DNA, equal to tens of thousands of T cell genomes. The purified libraries were quantified using a Qubit 3.0 fluorometer, sized with a Bioanalyzer 2100, and then quantified again using the KAPA Library Quantification kit. A separate single-read 150-cycle Illumina NextSeq 550 flow cell was used to sequence each immunoSEQ 96-well plate. Concerning the study's data processing: The immunoSEQ output contained only junctional sequences without quality scores, so filtering could not match that applied to full-length reads. Sequences were annotated with PyIR, a Python wrapper for IgBLAST v1.9, and V/J genes and CDR3 were assigned using IMGT germline references. Reads were filtered out if the reads had weak V/J assignments (E-value above 1e-6), no CDR3, stop codons, out-of-frame junctions, or ambiguous translated residues. V3J clonotypes were defined as sequences sharing the same inferred V gene, J gene, and CDR3 amino acid sequence. Percentage overlap between repertoires was calculated by dividing the number of shared unique clonotypes by the size of the smaller repertoire. Repertoire richness was assessed with RTK rarefaction, the Chao1 estimator, and Recon v2.1 estimates of unobserved clonotypes. For all TCRbeta clonotypes obtained by the gDNA method from a few donors, generation probabilities were computed with OLGA. TCRdb retrieved this table from immuneACCESS and kept in-frame rearrangements only. Not all clones are present; in checked studies, unresolved V genes account for under half, and no reason is known for the remainder. V and J calls and clone size follow that table, whereas D and trimming were derived from the DNA. The sample table records about 800,000 clones; 95% to 97% of these occur just once. Of the sample, less than 0.25% falls within the top ten clones.

Results and caveats for the whole study, not just this receptor: Rarefaction of sorted-subset datasets indicated incomplete sequencing despite the large sequencing depth. Based on pairwise subsampling, the degree of clonotype sharing among donors was expected to be affected by sequencing depth. Compared with non-shared clonotypes, clonotypes shared by all four sorted-subset donors had higher generation probabilities. Naive subsets generally had larger estimated clonotype richness than memory subsets did. Only blood was sampled, and tissue TCR repertoires likely differ from those in blood. Sharing across four donors was observed for approximately 5% of naive CD4, less than 4% of naive CD8, around 2.5% of memory CD4, and approximately 0.41% of memory CD8 clonotypes. The small number of donors limited the genetic and exposure-history diversity represented.

For this clone: Its antigen is still unknown. There are no base qualities to consult, and no much larger clone falls within one base.

Inclusive of the bounding cysteine and phenylalanine, the CDR3 is 14 residues long. Of the read, only the CDR3 DNA is kept; its 42 bases are in frame from base 1. CDR1 and CDR2 (SGHDN, FVKESK) derive from the germline V gene. Deletion took 4 bases off V and 4 bases off J, with a span of 13 bases between the germline ends. This TCR came from a man aged 30 to 45 in good health. The sample consisted of naive CD8+ T cells sorted from blood. The cell subset or site label, read with the paper, signifies: CD45RA+CCR7+. The chain couples TRBV14 to TRBJ1-1, with the D gene not confidently named. In nucleotides, the sequence is TGTGCCAGCAGCCGAGGCGGACCCTCCACTGAAGCTTTCTTT. The resulting protein is CASSRGGPSTEAFF.